This T cell receptor beta chain is drawn from a study of CD8 T cells in ankylosing spondylitis. Study observations and caveats: Disease-associated clonotypes exhibited CD8+ identity and were relatively infrequent in peripheral blood. About 8 highly homologous variants made up a TCR beta motif, and this motif appeared characteristic of ankylosing spondylitis blood. Disease-associated clones were reportedly significantly overrepresented in matched ankylosing spondylitis synovial fluid.

This clonotype was counted between two and nine times. The antigen is not known. V lost 7 bases and J 5 bases, leaving 17 bases between the germline ends. The CDR3 sequence is 14 residues long. Looked up from germline, CDR1 is MNHNS and CDR2 is SASEGT. TCRdb recomputed calls from the 5' RACE reads with MiXCR, one row per CDR3 protein. The sample lists 150,000 to 200,000 distinct CDR3 sequences, roughly 10% occurring once. The specimen sequenced was blood, either unsorted or a sorted T cell fraction (not recorded which). The clonotype originates from a male donor with ankylosing spondylitis or in good health (not recorded which). This rearrangement joins TRBV6-1 to TRBJ2-5; D may be TRBD2 (5 bases). The CDR3 reads CASTRLGGPETQYF. CDR3 nucleotides: TGTGCCAGCACCCGGCTAGGAGGTCCTGAGACCCAGTACTTC.